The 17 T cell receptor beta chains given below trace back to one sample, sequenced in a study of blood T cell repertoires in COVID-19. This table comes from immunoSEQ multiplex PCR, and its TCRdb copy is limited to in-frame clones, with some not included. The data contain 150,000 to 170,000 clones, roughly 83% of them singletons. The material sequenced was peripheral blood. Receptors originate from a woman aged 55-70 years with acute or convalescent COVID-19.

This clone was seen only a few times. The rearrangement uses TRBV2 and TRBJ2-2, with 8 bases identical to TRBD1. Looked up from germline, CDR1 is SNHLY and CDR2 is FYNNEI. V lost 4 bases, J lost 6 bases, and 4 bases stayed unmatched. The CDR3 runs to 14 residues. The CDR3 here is CASSAQGAPGELFF. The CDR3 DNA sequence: TGTGCCAGCAGTGCCCAGGGGGCCCCCGGGGAGCTGTTTTTT. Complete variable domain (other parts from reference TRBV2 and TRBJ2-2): EPEVTQTPSHQVTQMGQEVILRCVPISNHLYFYWYRQILGQKVEFLVSFYNNEISEKSEIFDDQFSVERPDGSNFTLKIRSTKLEDSAMYFCASSAQGAPGELFFGEGSRLTVL.

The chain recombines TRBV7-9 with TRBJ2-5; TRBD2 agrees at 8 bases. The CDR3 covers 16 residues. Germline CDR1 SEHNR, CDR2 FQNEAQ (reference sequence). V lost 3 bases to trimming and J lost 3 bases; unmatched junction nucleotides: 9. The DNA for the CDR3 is TGTGCCAGCAGCTTGATCGGACTAGCAGCCGAAGAGACCCAGTACTTC. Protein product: CASSLIGLAAEETQYF.

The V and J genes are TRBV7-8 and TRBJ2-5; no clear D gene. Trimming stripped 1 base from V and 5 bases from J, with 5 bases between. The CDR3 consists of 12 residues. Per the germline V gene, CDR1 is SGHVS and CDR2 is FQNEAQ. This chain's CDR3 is CASSLGRETQYF. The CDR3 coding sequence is TGTGCCAGCAGCTTAGGCAGGGAGACCCAGTACTTC. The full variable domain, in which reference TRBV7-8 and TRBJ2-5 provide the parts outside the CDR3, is GAGVSQSPRYKVAKRGQDVALRCDPISGHVSLFWYQQALGQGPEFLTYFQNEAQLDKSGLPSDRFFAERPEGSVSTLKIQRTQQEDSAVYLCASSLGRETQYFGPGTRLLVL.

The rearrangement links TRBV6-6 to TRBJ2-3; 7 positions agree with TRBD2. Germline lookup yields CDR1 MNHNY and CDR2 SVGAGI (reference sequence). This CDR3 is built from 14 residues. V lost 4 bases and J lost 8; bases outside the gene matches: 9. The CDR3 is CASSWGGTHATQYF. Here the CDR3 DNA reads TGTGCCAGCAGTTGGGGGGGGACCCATGCTACGCAGTATTTT.

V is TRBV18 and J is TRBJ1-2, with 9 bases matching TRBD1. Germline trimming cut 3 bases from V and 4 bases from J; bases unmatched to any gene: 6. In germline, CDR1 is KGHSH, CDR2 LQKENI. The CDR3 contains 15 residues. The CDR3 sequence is CASSPEGQGTYGYTF. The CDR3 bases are TGTGCCAGCTCACCGGAGGGACAGGGCACCTATGGCTACACCTTC.

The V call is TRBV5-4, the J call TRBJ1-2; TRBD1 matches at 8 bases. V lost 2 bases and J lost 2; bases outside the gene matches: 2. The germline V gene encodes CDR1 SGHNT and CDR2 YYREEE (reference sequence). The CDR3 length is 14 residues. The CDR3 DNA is TGTGCCAGCAGCTTCAACAGGGGGAACTATGGCTACACCTTC. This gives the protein CASSFNRGNYGYTF.

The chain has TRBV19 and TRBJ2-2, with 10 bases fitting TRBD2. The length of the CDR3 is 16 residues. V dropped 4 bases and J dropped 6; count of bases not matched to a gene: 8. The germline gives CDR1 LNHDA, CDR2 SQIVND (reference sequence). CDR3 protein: CASSKGGTSVSGELFF. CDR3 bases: TGTGCCAGTAGTAAGGGCGGGACTAGCGTTTCCGGGGAGCTGTTTTTT.

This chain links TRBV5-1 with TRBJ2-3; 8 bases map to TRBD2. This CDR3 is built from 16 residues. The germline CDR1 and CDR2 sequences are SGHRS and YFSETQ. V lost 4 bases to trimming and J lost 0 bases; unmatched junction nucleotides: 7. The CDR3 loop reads CASSRRGGTSTDTQYF. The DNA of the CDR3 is TGCGCCAGCAGCCGCCGCGGGGGGACTAGCACAGATACGCAGTATTTT.

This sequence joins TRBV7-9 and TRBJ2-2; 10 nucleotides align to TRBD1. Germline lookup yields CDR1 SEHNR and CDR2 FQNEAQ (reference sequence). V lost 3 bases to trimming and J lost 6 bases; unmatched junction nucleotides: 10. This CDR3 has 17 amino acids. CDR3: CASSFRAGTGEPGELFF. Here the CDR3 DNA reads TGTGCCAGCAGCTTCCGAGCCGGGACAGGGGAACCCGGGGAGCTGTTTTTT.

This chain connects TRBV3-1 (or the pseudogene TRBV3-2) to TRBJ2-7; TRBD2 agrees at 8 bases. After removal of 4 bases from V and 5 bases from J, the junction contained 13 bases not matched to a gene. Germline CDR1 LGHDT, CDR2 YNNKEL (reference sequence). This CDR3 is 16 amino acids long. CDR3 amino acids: CASSPPHGGAHDEQYV. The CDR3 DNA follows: TGTGCCAGCAGCCCACCTCACGGGGGGGCCCACGACGAGCAGTACGTC.

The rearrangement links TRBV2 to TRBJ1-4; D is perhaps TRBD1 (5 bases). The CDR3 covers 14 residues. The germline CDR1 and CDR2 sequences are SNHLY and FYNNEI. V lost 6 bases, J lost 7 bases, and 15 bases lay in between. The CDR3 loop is CASRGVGVIEKLFF. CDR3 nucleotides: TGTGCCAGCAGAGGGGTAGGGGTAATTGAAAAACTGTTTTTT.

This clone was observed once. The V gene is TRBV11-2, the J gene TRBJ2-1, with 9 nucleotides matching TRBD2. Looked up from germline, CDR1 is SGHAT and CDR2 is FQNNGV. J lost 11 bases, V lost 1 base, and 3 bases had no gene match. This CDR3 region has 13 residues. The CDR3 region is CASSLGLAGKQFF. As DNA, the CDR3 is TGTGCCAGCAGCTTAGGGCTAGCGGGGAAGCAGTTCTTC.

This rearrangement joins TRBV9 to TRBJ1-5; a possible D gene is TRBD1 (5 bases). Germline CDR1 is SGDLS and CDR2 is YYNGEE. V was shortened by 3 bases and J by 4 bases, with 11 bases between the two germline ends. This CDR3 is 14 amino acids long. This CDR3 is CASSAQGGNQPQHF. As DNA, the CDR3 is TGTGCCAGCAGCGCCCAGGGAGGAAATCAGCCCCAGCATTTT.

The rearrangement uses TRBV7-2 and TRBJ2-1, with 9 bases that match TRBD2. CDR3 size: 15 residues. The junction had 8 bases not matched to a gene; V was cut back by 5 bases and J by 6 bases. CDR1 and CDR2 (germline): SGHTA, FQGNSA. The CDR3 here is CASSRGGGGVNEQFF. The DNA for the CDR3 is TGTGCCAGCAGCAGAGGCGGGGGGGGCGTCAATGAGCAGTTCTTC.

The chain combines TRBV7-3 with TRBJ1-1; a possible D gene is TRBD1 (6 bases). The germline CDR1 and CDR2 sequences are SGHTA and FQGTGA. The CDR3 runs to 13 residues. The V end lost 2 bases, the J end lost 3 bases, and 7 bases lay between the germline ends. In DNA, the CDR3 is TGTGCCAGCAGCTTACAGGGGTACACTGAAGCTTTCTTT. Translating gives CASSLQGYTEAFF.

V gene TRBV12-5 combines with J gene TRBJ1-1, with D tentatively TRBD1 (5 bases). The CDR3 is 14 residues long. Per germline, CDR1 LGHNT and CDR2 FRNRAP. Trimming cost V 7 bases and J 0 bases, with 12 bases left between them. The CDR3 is CASAPQGMNTEAFF. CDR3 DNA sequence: TGTGCTAGTGCCCCCCAGGGTATGAACACTGAAGCTTTCTTT.

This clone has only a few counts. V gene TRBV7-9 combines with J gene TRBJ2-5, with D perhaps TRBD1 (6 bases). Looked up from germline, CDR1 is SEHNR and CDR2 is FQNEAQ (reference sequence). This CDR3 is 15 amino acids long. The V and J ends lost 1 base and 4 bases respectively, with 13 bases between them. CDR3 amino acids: CASSLVVTRGETQYF. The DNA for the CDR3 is TGTGCCAGCAGCTTAGTAGTGACCAGGGGAGAGACCCAGTACTTC.